This TCR beta chain derives from a study of T cells in localized non-small cell lung cancer. Whole-study findings and limits: Uninvolved adjacent lung had more T cell clonality than any other tissue, topping tumor.

Libraries were prepared by immunoSEQ multiplex PCR; TCRdb keeps only in-frame clonotypes and omits some of them. The sample lists fewer than 50,000 clones, 86% occurring once. This CDR3 is built from 14 residues. V shed 7 bases, J shed 5 bases, and the junction held 6 bases outside the gene matches. Germline V gene lookup returns CDR1 SNHLY and CDR2 FYNNEI. As for this clone: Its antigen remains unknown.

The chain links TRBV2 to TRBJ2-5; 11 bases are shared with TRBD2. Sequencing used peripheral blood mononuclear cells, obtained before any cancer treatment. This sequence was found in a male donor at least 60 years old with stage II lung adenocarcinoma. The CDR3 coding sequence is TGTGCCAGCAACGAACTAGCGGGAGAGGAGACCCAGTACTTC. Amino acids: CASNELAGEETQYF.